These 14 T cell receptor beta chains came from one sample sequenced in a study of CD8 T cells in Susac syndrome. Random-hexamer reverse transcription was applied to roughly 0.5 to 1 ug RNA. MiXCR, run by TCRdb on the immunoSEQ multiplex PCR reads, gives a single entry per CDR3 protein. The sample lists 250,000 to 300,000 distinct CDR3 sequences; approximately 89% were seen once. The sample taken for sequencing was CD8+ T cells from PBMCs. The source is a human donor with multiple sclerosis.

This rearrangement joins TRBV5-5 to TRBJ2-5; D ambiguous. The CDR3 is 13 amino acids. CDR1 is SGHKS, CDR2 YYEKEE, per germline (reference sequence). V was shortened by 0 bases and J by 1 base, with 4 bases between the two germline ends. CDR3 amino acids: CASSLVAQETQYF. CDR3 bases: TGTGCCAGCAGCTTGGTGGCCCAAGAGACCCAGTACTTC.

This clonotype occurred once. The J gene is TRBJ1-2, the V gene TRBV4-3; no reliable D call. CDR3 size: 14 residues. Trimming pared 0 bases from V and 8 bases from J, leaving 13 bases between. CDR1 LGHNA and CDR2 YSLEER come from the germline V gene. The CDR3 DNA is TGCGCCAGCAGCCAAGATACCGGGGTGTGGGGCTACACCTTC. Translating it yields CASSQDTGVWGYTF.

This chain joins TRBV7-8 and TRBJ2-1, with TRBD1 identical over 8 bases. Germline V CDR1 and CDR2: SGHVS, FQNEAQ. Unmatched junction bases numbered 6, after V lost 1 base and J lost 7 bases. The length of the CDR3 is 15 residues. Written as DNA, the CDR3 is TGTGCCAGCAGCTTAGTTGTACAGGGGGTTAATGAGCAGTTCTTC. Translating it yields CASSLVVQGVNEQFF.

The chain recombines TRBV5-4 with TRBJ2-7; D gene ambiguous. CDR1 and CDR2 from the germline V gene are SGHNT and YYREEE (reference sequence). The CDR3 sequence is 14 residues long. V shed 0 bases and J shed 1 base, with 8 bases lying between them. The CDR3 sequence: CASSLGEGSYEQYF. CDR3 DNA sequence: TGTGCCAGCAGCTTGGGGGAAGGGTCCTACGAGCAGTACTTC.

CDR3 amino acids: CASSSTSVEQYF. CDR3 bases: TGTGCCAGTAGTTCGACTTCGGTGGAGCAGTACTTC. The J gene is TRBJ2-7, the V gene TRBV19; D ambiguous. Germline V lookup: CDR1 LNHDA, CDR2 SQIVND (reference sequence). The CDR3 is 12 amino acids. V was clipped by 5 bases and J by 7 bases, with 12 bases between them.

The rearrangement uses TRBV3-1 and TRBJ2-7, with D unresolved. The CDR3 consists of 15 residues. With 4 bases removed from V and 4 bases from J, the gap between germline ends came to 17 bases. Germline-derived CDR1 and CDR2 are LGHDT and YNNKEL (reference sequence). This CDR3 is CASSLDISRTYEQYF. The CDR3, as DNA: TGTGCCAGCAGCCTCGACATCTCTCGTACGTACGAGCAGTACTTC.

J is TRBJ2-3 and V is TRBV7-3; 10 nucleotides line up with TRBD2. Per the germline V gene, CDR1 is SGHTA and CDR2 is FQGTGA. The CDR3 length is 17 residues. After removal of 5 bases from V and 2 bases from J, the junction contained 10 bases not matched to a gene. The CDR3 bases are TGTGCCAGCAGCCCCTTTATAGCGGGGGGTCACACAGATACGCAGTATTTT. Its protein is CASSPFIAGGHTDTQYF.

The chain uses TRBV29-1 and TRBJ1-5, with a possible D match to TRBD1 (6 bases). There are 14 residues in the CDR3. Germline V CDR1 and CDR2: SQVTM, ANQGSEA. V was cut by 7 bases and J by 2 bases, with 15 bases left in between. For the CDR3, the DNA is TGCAGCGCCCTACAGGGAGACGGCAATCAGCCCCAGCATTTT. This encodes CSALQGDGNQPQHF.

The rearrangement uses TRBV4-3 and TRBJ1-4; 8 bases agree with TRBD1. The CDR3 spans 17 residues. Unmatched junction bases numbered 12, after V lost 4 bases and J lost 5 bases. Germline loops: CDR1 LGHNA, CDR2 YSLEER. CDR3: CASSPGQGRGLNEKLFF. The CDR3, as DNA: TGCGCCAGCAGCCCTGGACAGGGCCGGGGACTAAATGAAAAACTGTTTTTT.

The chain carries TRBV6-6 and TRBJ2-1; maybe TRBD2 (6 bases). The germline V gene has CDR1 MNHNY and CDR2 SVGAGI (reference sequence). This CDR3 is built from 13 residues. The V and J ends lost 0 bases and 8 bases respectively, with 8 bases between them. The DNA for the CDR3 is TGTGCCAGCAGTTACTCACTAGCCGATGAGCAGTTCTTC. Its translation: CASSYSLADEQFF.

The genes are TRBV2 and TRBJ2-3; possibly TRBD1 or TRBD2 for D (6 bases each). Germline V gene data show CDR1 as SNHLY and CDR2 as FYNNEI. The ends were cut back, 8 bases at V and 5 bases at J, with 11 bases in the middle. The length of the CDR3 is 12 residues. The CDR3 loop is CASLEGGDTQYF. The CDR3 bases are TGTGCCAGCCTCGAGGGGGGAGATACGCAGTATTTT.

This rearrangement joins TRBV7-2 to TRBJ2-7; D not certain. V gave up 1 base and J gave up 6 bases, with 7 bases separating them. Germline V gives CDR1 SGHTA, CDR2 FQGNSA. The CDR3 runs 12 residues. CDR3 DNA: TGTGCCAGCAGCTTAGACGGCGGCGAGCAGTACTTC. Protein product: CASSLDGGEQYF. The whole variable domain, filled in from reference TRBV7-2 and TRBJ2-7, reads GAGVSQSPSNKVTEKGKDVELRCDPISGHTALYWYRQSLGQGLEFLIYFQGNSAPDKSGLPSDRFSAERTGGSVSTLTIQRTQQEDSAVYLCASSLDGGEQYFGPGTRLTVT.

This sequence joins TRBV30 and TRBJ2-3; D may be TRBD2 (5 bases). V lost 0 bases to trimming and J lost 5 bases, with 12 bases between them. The CDR3 spans 14 residues. The V gene's germline CDR1 is GTSNPN and CDR2 SVGIG (reference sequence). DNA for the CDR3: TGTGCCTGGAGTGTAAAGGCACTAGGAGATACGCAGTATTTT. Translated, it gives CAWSVKALGDTQYF.

This sequence joins TRBV4-3 and TRBJ2-7; D ambiguous. CDR3 length equals 13 residues. The V end lost 0 bases, the J end lost 9 bases, and 12 bases lay between the germline ends. Germline V CDR1 and CDR2: LGHNA, YSLEER. CDR3 protein: CASSQDPSARQYF. In DNA form, the CDR3 reads TGCGCCAGCAGCCAAGATCCCTCAGCCAGGCAGTACTTC.